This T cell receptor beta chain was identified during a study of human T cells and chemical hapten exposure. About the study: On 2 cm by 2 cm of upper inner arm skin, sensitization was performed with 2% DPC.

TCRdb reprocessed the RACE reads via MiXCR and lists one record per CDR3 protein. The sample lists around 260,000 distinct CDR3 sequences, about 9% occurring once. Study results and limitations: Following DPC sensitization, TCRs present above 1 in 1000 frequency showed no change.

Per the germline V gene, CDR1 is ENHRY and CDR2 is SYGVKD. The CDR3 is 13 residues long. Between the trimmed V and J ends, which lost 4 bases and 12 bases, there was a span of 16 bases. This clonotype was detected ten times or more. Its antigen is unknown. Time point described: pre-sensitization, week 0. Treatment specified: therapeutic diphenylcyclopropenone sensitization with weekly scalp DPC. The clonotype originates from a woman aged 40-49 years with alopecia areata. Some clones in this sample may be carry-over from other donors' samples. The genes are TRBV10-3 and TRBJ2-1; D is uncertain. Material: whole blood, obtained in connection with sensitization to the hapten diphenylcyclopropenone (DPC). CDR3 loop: CAISGEYGSGQFF. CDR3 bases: TGTGCCATCAGTGGAGAATATGGTTCGGGGCAGTTCTTC.